A single sample gave rise to the 20 T cell receptor beta chains below, sequenced in a study of T cells in localized non-small cell lung cancer. Profiling relied on immunoSEQ multiplex PCR, and the TCRdb table lists in-frame clones only, not all of them. The sample lists approximately 12,000 clones, around 83% seen once, with roughly 18% in the top ten. This specimen was peripheral blood, taken before any cancer treatment. The receptors originated from a male donor at least 60 years old with stage I lung adenocarcinoma.

The chain carries TRBV6-1 and TRBJ2-7; maybe TRBD1 (7 bases). CDR1 is MNHNS and CDR2 is SASEGT in the germline V gene. V was clipped by 1 base and J by 2 bases, with 12 bases between them. The CDR3 has 15 amino acids. This CDR3 is CASSEVGGGPYEQYF. CDR3 nucleotides: TGTGCCAGCAGTGAAGTCGGAGGGGGCCCCTACGAGCAGTACTTC.

This clone has just one count. This chain joins TRBV5-5 and TRBJ2-7; D is possibly TRBD1 (5 bases). V was pared by 3 bases and J by 3 bases, with 22 bases between. This CDR3 has 17 residues. The germline V gene encodes CDR1 SGHKS and CDR2 YYEKEE (reference sequence). CDR3 DNA: TGTGCCAGCAGCTCCTTACCGCGGTTAGGGGTTGGCTACGAGCAGTACTTC. Translation gives CASSSLPRLGVGYEQYF.

As DNA, the CDR3 is TGTGCCAGCAGGGAGAGGACTAGTGGTGGCCGGGAGCTGTTTTTT. It translates to CASRERTSGGRELFF. V is TRBV2 and J is TRBJ2-2, with TRBD2 matching over 7 bases. After removal of 6 bases from V and 9 bases from J, the junction contained 13 bases not matched to a gene. CDR1 is SNHLY, CDR2 FYNNEI, per germline. This CDR3 region has 15 residues.

This clone was counted between two and nine times. The rearrangement uses TRBV9 and TRBJ1-1; D is unresolved. CDR3 size: 15 residues. Germline-derived CDR1 and CDR2 are SGDLS and YYNGEE. Trimming shortened V by 4 bases and J by 0 bases, and 13 bases separated the two germline ends. The CDR3 DNA reads as TGTGCCAGCAGCCCCTCCGGTCGGATGAACACTGAAGCTTTCTTT. The encoded protein is CASSPSGRMNTEAFF.

Of note for this clone: A read error may produce the germline difference seen at one junction end. The chain combines TRBV7-9 with TRBJ1-4, with D unresolved. CDR3 size: 15 residues. Germline V gene sequence: CDR1 SEHNR, CDR2 FQNEAQ (reference sequence). The CDR3: CASTLTAATNEKLFF. In DNA form, the CDR3 reads TGTGCCAGCACCTTAACAGCGGCGACTAATGAAAAACTGTTTTTT.

This chain uses TRBV27 with TRBJ1-5, with TRBD1 as a possible D gene (6 bases). Trimming removed 6 bases at V and 7 bases at J, with 16 bases between. Germline-derived CDR1 and CDR2 are MNHEY and SMNVEV (reference sequence). The CDR3 is made up of 14 amino acids. CDR3 sequence: CASRPYPGAQPQHF. The DNA for the CDR3 is TGTGCCAGCAGGCCATACCCAGGGGCCCAGCCCCAGCATTTT.

In DNA form, the CDR3 reads TGTGCCAGCAGCTCATCTAGTCAAGATACGCAGTATTTT. This gives the protein CASSSSSQDTQYF. V is TRBV9 and J is TRBJ2-3, with D unresolved. The V end lost 4 bases, the J end lost 5 bases, and 11 bases lay between the germline ends. The CDR3 totals 13 residues. CDR1 SGDLS and CDR2 YYNGEE come from the germline V gene.

V usage is TRBV6-4 and J usage is TRBJ1-2; 12 nucleotides align to TRBD1. The J segment lost 7 bases and the V segment lost 0 bases, leaving 6 bases of the junction unmatched. The CDR3 has 16 amino acids. Germline CDR1 is MRHNA and CDR2 is SNTAGT. The CDR3 DNA reads as TGTGCCAGCAGTGACTCGGGGACAGGGGGCGCCGGTGGCTACACCTTC. Protein product: CASSDSGTGGAGGYTF.

This clone is a singleton in its sample. V usage is TRBV6-1 and J usage is TRBJ2-7; TRBD1 aligns across 7 bases. Trimming at V came to 7 bases and at J to 3 bases, leaving 6 bases not matched to a gene. Germline CDR1 reads MNHNS; CDR2 reads SASEGT. The CDR3 has 13 amino acids. The CDR3 region is CASTKNRGYEQYF. The CDR3 DNA is TGTGCCAGCACGAAGAACAGGGGCTACGAGCAGTACTTC.

This clone was counted between two and nine times. CDR3 protein: CASSYQGNEQYF. The CDR3, as DNA: TGTGCCAGCAGTTACCAAGGGAACGAGCAGTACTTC. The chain recombines TRBV6-6 with TRBJ2-7; D gene unclear. The CDR3 is 12 residues long. The germline gives CDR1 MNHNY, CDR2 SVGAGI (reference sequence). V lost 2 bases to trimming and J lost 5 bases, with 7 bases between them.

The V call is TRBV6-1, the J call TRBJ2-6; possible D gene TRBD2, 6 bases. In germline, CDR1 is MNHNS, CDR2 SASEGT. Trimming left V 10 bases short and J 2 bases short, with 9 bases between. This CDR3 has 13 residues. The CDR3 loop is CATGGTGANVLTF. As DNA, the CDR3 is TGTGCCACTGGGGGGACTGGGGCCAACGTCCTGACTTTC.

The chain combines TRBV5-4 with TRBJ1-4, with no clear D. This CDR3 contains 14 residues. CDR1 is SGHNT and CDR2 is YYREEE in the germline V gene (reference sequence). V was clipped by 4 bases and J by 7 bases, with 14 bases between them. The CDR3 is CASSAGNIGEKLFF. As DNA, the CDR3 is TGTGCCAGCAGCGCCGGTAATATCGGTGAAAAACTGTTTTTT.

This chain joins TRBV27 and TRBJ1-1; D not certain. Germline V lookup: CDR1 MNHEY, CDR2 SMNVEV (reference sequence). V was cut by 4 bases and J by 1 base, with 19 bases left in between. The length of the CDR3 is 17 residues. CDR3 loop: CASSSLIRRRENTEAFF. The CDR3 DNA follows: TGTGCCAGCAGTTCCCTTATCCGGAGGCGCGAGAACACTGAAGCTTTCTTT.

The genes are TRBV5-1 and TRBJ2-3; D is perhaps TRBD1 or TRBD2 (5 bases each). V was pared by 5 bases and J by 2 bases, with 18 bases between. The CDR3 covers 16 residues. Germline V gene data show CDR1 as SGHRS and CDR2 as YFSETQ. The CDR3 reads CASSKTEGIVTDTQYF. Here the CDR3 DNA reads TGCGCCAGCAGTAAAACCGAGGGGATCGTCACAGATACGCAGTATTTT.

Here the CDR3 reads CSAGGQRNYGYTF. Written as DNA, the CDR3 is TGCAGCGCCGGGGGACAGAGAAACTATGGCTACACCTTC. The chain employs TRBV29-1 and TRBJ1-2; 7 nucleotides match TRBD1. V shed 7 bases and J 2 bases; nucleotides not matched to a gene: 7. The length of the CDR3 is 13 residues. Germline CDR1 is SQVTM and CDR2 is ANQGSEA.

CDR3 sequence: CASSPQKTGGPSGELFF. CDR3 nucleotides: TGTGCCAGCTCACCCCAAAAGACAGGGGGGCCGTCCGGGGAGCTGTTTTTT. This rearrangement joins TRBV18 to TRBJ2-2; TRBD1 agrees at 9 bases. Per germline, CDR1 KGHSH and CDR2 LQKENI. V trimming: 3 bases; J trimming: 6 bases; junction bases outside the gene matches: 11. The CDR3 is made up of 17 amino acids.

The chain recombines TRBV6-5 with TRBJ2-1, with D hard to call. This CDR3 contains 15 residues. Germline V gene sequence: CDR1 MNHEY, CDR2 SVGAGI. Trimming removed 6 bases from V and 6 bases from J, with 18 bases in between. In DNA form, the CDR3 reads TGTGCCAGCAGGTGGAGATGGGCAGCATTCAATGAGCAGTTCTTC. It translates to CASRWRWAAFNEQFF.

The CDR3 loop is CASSLLGTGGYEQYF. DNA of the CDR3: TGTGCCAGCAGCTTGCTCGGGACAGGAGGCTACGAGCAGTACTTC. The chain combines TRBV7-8 with TRBJ2-7, with 8 positions matching TRBD1. The CDR3 contains 15 residues. J lost 3 bases, V lost 3 bases, and 7 bases had no gene match. Germline CDR1 and CDR2: SGHVS and FQNEAQ. Filled out from reference TRBV7-8 and TRBJ2-7, the complete variable domain reads GAGVSQSPRYKVAKRGQDVALRCDPISGHVSLFWYQQALGQGPEFLTYFQNEAQLDKSGLPSDRFFAERPEGSVSTLKIQRTQQEDSAVYLCASSLLGTGGYEQYFGPGTRLTVT.

This clone has just a few counts. The CDR3, as DNA: TGTGCCTGGAGTGTAAATGTAAATGAGCAGTTCTTC. Its translation: CAWSVNVNEQFF. The chain joins TRBV30 to TRBJ2-1; D gene uncertain. This CDR3 has 12 amino acids. With 0 bases removed from V and 7 bases from J, the gap between germline ends came to 7 bases. The germline gives CDR1 GTSNPN, CDR2 SVGIG (reference sequence).

The chain employs TRBV28 and TRBJ2-7; either TRBD1 or TRBD2 may fit D (5 bases each). Germline CDR1 MDHEN, CDR2 SYDVKM. V gave up 4 bases and J gave up 2 bases, with 15 bases separating them. The CDR3 runs 15 residues. The CDR3 reads CASSSPGTVPYEQYF. CDR3 bases: TGTGCCAGCAGTTCCCCCGGGACGGTCCCCTACGAGCAGTACTTC.